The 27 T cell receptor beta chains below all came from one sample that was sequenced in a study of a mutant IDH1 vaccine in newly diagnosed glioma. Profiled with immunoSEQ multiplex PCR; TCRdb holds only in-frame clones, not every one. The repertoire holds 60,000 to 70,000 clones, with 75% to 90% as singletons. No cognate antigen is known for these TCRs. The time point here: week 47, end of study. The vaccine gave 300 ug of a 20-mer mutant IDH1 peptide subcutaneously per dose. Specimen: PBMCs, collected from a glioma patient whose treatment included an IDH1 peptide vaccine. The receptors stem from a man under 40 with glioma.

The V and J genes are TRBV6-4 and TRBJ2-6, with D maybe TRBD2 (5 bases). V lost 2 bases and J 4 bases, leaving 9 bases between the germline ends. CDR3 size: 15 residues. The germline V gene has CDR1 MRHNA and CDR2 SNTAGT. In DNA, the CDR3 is TGTGCCAGCAGTGACCTGACGGGGGGGGCCAACGTCCTGACTTTC. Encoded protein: CASSDLTGGANVLTF.

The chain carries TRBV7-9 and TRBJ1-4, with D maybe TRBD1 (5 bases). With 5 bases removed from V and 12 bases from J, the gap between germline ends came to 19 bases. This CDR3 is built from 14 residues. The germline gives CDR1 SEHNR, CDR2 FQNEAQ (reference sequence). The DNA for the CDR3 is TGTGCCAGCAGCCGACCTGGCAGGGTAGGAGAACTGTTTTTT. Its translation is CASSRPGRVGELFF.

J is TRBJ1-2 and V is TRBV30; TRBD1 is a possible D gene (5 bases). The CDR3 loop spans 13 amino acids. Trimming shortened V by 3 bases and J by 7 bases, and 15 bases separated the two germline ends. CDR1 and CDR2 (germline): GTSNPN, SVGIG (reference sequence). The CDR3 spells CAWRMRGRGGYTF. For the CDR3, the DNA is TGTGCCTGGAGAATGAGGGGCCGGGGTGGCTACACCTTC.

CDR3: CASSDRTGVTEAFF. CDR3 in DNA: TGTGCCAGCAGCGACCGGACAGGGGTTACTGAAGCTTTCTTT. This chain connects TRBV13 to TRBJ1-1; 9 bases match TRBD1. CDR3 length: 14 residues. The V segment lost 5 bases and the J segment 5 bases; nucleotides outside the gene matches: 6. Germline V gene data show CDR1 as PRHDT and CDR2 as FYEKMQ (reference sequence). The full variable domain, with the rest looked up from reference TRBV13 and TRBJ1-1, is AAGVIQSPRHLIKEKRETATLKCYPIPRHDTVYWYQQGPGQDPQFLISFYEKMQSDKGSIPDRFSAQQFSDYHSELNMSSLELGDSALYFCASSDRTGVTEAFFGQGTRLTVV.

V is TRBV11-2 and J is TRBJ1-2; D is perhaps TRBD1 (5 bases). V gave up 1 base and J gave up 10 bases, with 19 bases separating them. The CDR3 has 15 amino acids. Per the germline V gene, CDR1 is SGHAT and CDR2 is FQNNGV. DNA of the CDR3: TGTGCCAGCAGCTTAGGCGGGACCCCGCTCAGAGTCTACACCTTC. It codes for CASSLGGTPLRVYTF.

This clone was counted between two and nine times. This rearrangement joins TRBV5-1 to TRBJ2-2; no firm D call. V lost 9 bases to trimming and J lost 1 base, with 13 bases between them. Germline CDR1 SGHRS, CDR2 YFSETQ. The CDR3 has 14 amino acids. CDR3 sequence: CATRGPENTGELFF. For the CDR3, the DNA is TGCGCCACCCGTGGCCCAGAGAACACCGGGGAGCTGTTTTTT.

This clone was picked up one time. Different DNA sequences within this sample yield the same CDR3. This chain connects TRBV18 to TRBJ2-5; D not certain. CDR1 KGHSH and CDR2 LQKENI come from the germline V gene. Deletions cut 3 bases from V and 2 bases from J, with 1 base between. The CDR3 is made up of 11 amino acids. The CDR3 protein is CASSPQETQYF. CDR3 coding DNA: TGTGCCAGCTCACCGCAAGAGACCCAGTACTTC.

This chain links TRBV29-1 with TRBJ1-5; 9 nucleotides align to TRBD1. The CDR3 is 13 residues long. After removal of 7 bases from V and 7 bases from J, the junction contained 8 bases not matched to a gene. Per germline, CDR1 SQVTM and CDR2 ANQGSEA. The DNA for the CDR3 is TGCAGCGCCGGGGACAGGGAAGGCCAGCCCCAGCATTTT. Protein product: CSAGDREGQPQHF. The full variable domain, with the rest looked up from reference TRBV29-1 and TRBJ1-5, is SAVISQKPSRDICQRGTSLTIQCQVDSQVTMMFWYRQQPGQSLTLIATANQGSEATYESGFVIDKFPISRPNLTFSTLTVSNMSPEDSSIYLCSAGDREGQPQHFGDGTRLSIL.

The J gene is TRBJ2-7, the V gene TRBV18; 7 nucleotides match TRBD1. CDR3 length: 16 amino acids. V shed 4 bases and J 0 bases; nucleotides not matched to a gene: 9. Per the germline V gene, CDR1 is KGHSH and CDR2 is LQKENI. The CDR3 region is CASSQGAGPSSYEQYF. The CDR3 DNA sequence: TGTGCCAGCTCACAGGGGGCTGGCCCGAGCTCCTACGAGCAGTACTTC.

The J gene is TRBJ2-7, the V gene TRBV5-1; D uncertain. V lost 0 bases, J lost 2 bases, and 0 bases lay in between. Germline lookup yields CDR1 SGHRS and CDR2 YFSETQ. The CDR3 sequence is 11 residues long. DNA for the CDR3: TGCGCCAGCAGCTTGGCCTACGAGCAGTACTTC. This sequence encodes CASSLAYEQYF. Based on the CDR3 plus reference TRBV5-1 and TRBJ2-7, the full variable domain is KAGVTQTPRYLIKTRGQQVTLSCSPISGHRSVSWYQQTPGQGLQFLFEYFSETQRNKGNFPGRFSGRQFSNSRSEMNVSTLELGDSALYLCASSLAYEQYFGPGTRLTVT.

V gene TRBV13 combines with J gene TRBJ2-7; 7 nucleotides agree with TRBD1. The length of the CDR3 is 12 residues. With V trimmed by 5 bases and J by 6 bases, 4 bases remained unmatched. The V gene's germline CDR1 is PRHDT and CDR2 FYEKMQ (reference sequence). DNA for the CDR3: TGTGCCAGCAGCGCCCGACAGGGCGAGCAGTACTTC. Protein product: CASSARQGEQYF.

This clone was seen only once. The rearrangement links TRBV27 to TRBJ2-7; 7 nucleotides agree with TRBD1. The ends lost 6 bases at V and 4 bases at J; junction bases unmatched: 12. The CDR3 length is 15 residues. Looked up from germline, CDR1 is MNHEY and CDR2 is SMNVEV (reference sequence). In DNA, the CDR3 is TGTGCCAGCAGCGTACCCGGGACAGTTACTTACGAGCAGTACTTC. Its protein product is CASSVPGTVTYEQYF.

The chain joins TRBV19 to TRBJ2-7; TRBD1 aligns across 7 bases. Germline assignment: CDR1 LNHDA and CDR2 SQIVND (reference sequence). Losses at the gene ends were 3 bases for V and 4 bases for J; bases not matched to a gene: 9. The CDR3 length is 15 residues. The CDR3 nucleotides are TGTGCCAGTAGTATTGTGACAGGGAGTGGGTACGAGCAGTACTTC. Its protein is CASSIVTGSGYEQYF.

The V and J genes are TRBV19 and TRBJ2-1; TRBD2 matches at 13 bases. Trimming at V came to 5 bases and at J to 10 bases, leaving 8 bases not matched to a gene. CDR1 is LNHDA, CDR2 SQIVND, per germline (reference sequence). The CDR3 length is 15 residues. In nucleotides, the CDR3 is TGTGCCAGTAGTGCCGGGACTAGCGGGGTTGGGGAGCAGTTCTTC. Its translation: CASSAGTSGVGEQFF.

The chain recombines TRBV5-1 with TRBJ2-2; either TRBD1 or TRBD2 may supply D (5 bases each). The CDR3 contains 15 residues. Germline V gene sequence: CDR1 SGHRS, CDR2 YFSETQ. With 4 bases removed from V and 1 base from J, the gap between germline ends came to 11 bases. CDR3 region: CASSAGAGNTGELFF. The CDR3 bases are TGCGCCAGCAGCGCCGGGGCAGGGAACACCGGGGAGCTGTTTTTT. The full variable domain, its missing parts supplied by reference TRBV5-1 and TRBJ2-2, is KAGVTQTPRYLIKTRGQQVTLSCSPISGHRSVSWYQQTPGQGLQFLFEYFSETQRNKGNFPGRFSGRQFSNSRSEMNVSTLELGDSALYLCASSAGAGNTGELFFGEGSRLTVL.

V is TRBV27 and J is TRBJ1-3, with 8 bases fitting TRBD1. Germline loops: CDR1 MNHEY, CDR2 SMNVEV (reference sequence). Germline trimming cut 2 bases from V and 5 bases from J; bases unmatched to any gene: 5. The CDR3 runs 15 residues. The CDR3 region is CASSLARDRRNTIYF. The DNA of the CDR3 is TGTGCCAGCAGTTTAGCCCGGGACAGGCGAAACACCATATATTTT.

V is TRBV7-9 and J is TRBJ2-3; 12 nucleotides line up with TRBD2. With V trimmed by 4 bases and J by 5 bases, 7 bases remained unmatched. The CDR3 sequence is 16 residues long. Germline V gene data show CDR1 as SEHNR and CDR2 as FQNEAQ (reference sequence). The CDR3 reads CASSSTPGLAGDTQYF. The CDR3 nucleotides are TGTGCCAGCAGCTCGACGCCGGGACTAGCGGGAGATACGCAGTATTTT. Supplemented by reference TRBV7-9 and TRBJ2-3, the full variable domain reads DTGVSQNPRHKITKRGQNVTFRCDPISEHNRLYWYRQTLGQGPEFLTYFQNEAQLEKSRLLSDRFSAERPKGSFSTLEIQRTEQGDSAMYLCASSSTPGLAGDTQYFGPGTRLTVL.

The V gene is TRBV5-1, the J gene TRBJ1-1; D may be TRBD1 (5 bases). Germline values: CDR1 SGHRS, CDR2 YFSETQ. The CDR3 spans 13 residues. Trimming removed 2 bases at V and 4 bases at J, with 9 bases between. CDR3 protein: CASSFPGGTEAFF. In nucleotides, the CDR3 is TGCGCCAGCAGCTTCCCCGGGGGCACTGAAGCTTTCTTT.

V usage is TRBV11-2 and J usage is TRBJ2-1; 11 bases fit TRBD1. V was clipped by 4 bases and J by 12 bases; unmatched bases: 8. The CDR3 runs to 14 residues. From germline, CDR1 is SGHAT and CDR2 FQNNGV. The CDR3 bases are TGTGCCAGCAGCTCCCGGGACAGGGGGTCGGGGCAGTTCTTC. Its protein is CASSSRDRGSGQFF.

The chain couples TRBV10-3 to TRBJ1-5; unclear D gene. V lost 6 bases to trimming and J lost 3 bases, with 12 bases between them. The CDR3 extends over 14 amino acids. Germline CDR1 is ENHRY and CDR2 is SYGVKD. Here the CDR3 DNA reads TGTGCCATCAGCCGGGGTGCAGACAATCAGCCCCAGCATTTT. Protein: CAISRGADNQPQHF.

The CDR3 is CASSSDFFGYTF. The CDR3 DNA is TGTGCCAGCAGTTCGGACTTTTTCGGCTACACCTTC. This chain uses TRBV6-6 with TRBJ1-2; D ambiguous. Germline lookup yields CDR1 MNHNY and CDR2 SVGAGI (reference sequence). Trimming left V 4 bases short and J 8 bases short, with 11 bases between. The CDR3 length is 12 residues.

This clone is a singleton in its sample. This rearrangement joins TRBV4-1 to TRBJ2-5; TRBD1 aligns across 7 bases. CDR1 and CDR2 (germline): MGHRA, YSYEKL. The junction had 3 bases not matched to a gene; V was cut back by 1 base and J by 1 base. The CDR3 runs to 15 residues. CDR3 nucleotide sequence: TGCGCCAGCAGCCAAGCGGGACAGCTCCAAGAGACCCAGTACTTC. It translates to CASSQAGQLQETQYF.

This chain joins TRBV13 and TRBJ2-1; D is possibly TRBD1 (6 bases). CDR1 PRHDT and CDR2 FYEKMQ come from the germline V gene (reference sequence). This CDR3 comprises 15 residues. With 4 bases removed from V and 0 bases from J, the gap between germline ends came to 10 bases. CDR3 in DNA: TGTGCCAGCAGCTCAGGGGTCAGCTCCTACAATGAGCAGTTCTTC. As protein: CASSSGVSSYNEQFF.

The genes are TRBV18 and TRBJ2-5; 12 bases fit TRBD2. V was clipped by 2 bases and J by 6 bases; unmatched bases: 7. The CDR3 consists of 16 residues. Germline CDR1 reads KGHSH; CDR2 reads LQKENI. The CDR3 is CASSPGTSGFGKTQYF. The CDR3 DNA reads TGTGCCAGCTCACCAGGGACTAGCGGGTTTGGCAAGACCCAGTACTTC. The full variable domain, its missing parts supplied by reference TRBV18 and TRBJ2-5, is NAGVMQNPRHLVRRRGQEARLRCSPMKGHSHVYWYRQLPEEGLKFMVYLQKENIIDESGMPKERFSAEFPKEGPSILRIQQVVRGDSAAYFCASSPGTSGFGKTQYFGPGTRLLVL.

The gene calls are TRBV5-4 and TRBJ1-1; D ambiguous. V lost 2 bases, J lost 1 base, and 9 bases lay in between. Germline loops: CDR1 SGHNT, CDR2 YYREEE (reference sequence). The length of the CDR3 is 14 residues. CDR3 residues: CASSFVQKNTEAFF. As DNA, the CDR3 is TGTGCCAGCAGCTTCGTTCAGAAGAACACTGAAGCTTTCTTT.

CDR3 sequence: CASSEGRLAGGDEQFF. DNA for the CDR3: TGTGCCAGTAGTGAGGGGAGACTAGCGGGGGGTGATGAGCAGTTCTTC. V and J are TRBV19 and TRBJ2-1; TRBD2 agrees at 13 bases. V shed 5 bases and J 8 bases; nucleotides not matched to a gene: 9. Looked up from germline, CDR1 is LNHDA and CDR2 is SQIVND (reference sequence). The CDR3 spans 16 residues.

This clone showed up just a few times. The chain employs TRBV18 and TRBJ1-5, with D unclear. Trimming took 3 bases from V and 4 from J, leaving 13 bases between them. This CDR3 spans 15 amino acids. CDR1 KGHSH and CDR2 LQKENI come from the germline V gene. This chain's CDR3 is CASSPLGQMNQPQHF. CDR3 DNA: TGTGCCAGCTCACCGCTAGGGCAGATGAATCAGCCCCAGCATTTT. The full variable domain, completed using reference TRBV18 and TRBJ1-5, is NAGVMQNPRHLVRRRGQEARLRCSPMKGHSHVYWYRQLPEEGLKFMVYLQKENIIDESGMPKERFSAEFPKEGPSILRIQQVVRGDSAAYFCASSPLGQMNQPQHFGDGTRLSIL.